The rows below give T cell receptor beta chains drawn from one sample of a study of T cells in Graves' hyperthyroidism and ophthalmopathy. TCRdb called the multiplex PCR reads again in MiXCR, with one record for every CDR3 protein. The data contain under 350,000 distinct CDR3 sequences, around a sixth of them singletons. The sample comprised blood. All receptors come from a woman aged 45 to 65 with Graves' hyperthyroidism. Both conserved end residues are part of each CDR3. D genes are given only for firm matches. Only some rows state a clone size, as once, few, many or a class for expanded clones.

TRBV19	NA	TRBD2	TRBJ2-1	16	CASQGAGTSGYNEQFF	TGTGCCAGTCAAGGTGCAGGGACTAGCGGATACAATGAGCAGTTCTTC
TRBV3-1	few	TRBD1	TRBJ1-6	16	CASSPRGAGGNSPLHF	TGTGCCAGCAGCCCTCGGGGGGCAGGGGGAAATTCACCCCTCCACTTT
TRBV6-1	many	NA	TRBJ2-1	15	CASSEDLRWDNEQFF	TGTGCCAGCAGCGAAGACCTACGTTGGGACAATGAGCAGTTCTTC
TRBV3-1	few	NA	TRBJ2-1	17	CASSQDRVPGAYNEQFF	TGTGCCAGCAGCCAAGATCGCGTCCCAGGGGCCTACAATGAGCAGTTCTTC
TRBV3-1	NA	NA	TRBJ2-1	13	CASSRASAGEQFF	TGTGCCAGCAGCCGTGCTAGCGCCGGTGAGCAGTTCTTC
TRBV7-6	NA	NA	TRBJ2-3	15	CASSLVASSTDTQYF	TGTGCCAGCAGCTTAGTAGCATCTAGCACAGATACGCAGTATTTT
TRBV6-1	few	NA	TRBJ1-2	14	CASAEGAAGGGYTF	TGTGCCAGCGCCGAAGGCGCCGCGGGAGGAGGCTACACCTTC
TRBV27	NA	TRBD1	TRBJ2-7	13	CASGTGGPYEQYF	TGTGCCAGCGGAACAGGGGGCCCCTACGAGCAGTACTTC
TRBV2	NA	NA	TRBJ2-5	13	CASSEGGRGAQYF	TGTGCCAGCAGTGAAGGTGGCAGGGGTGCCCAGTACTTC
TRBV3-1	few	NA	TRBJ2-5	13	CASSPRGLETQYF	TGTGCCAGCAGTCCCCGGGGGCTCGAGACCCAGTACTTC
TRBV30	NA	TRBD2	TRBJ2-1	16	CASPPRAGGINNEQFF	TGTGCCTCCCCCCCCCGAGCGGGGGGTATAAACAATGAGCAGTTCTTC
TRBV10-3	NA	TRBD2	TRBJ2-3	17	CAIINGTSGRRTDTQYF	TGTGCCATCATAAATGGGACTAGCGGGAGGAGGACAGATACGCAGTATTTT
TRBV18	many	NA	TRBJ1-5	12	CASSPANQPQHF	TGTGCCAGCTCACCTGCGAATCAGCCCCAGCATTTT
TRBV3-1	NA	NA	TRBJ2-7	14	CASSQDGKYYEQYF	TGTGCCAGCAGCCAAGATGGCAAGTACTACGAGCAGTACTTC
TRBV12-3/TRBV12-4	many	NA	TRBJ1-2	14	CASSSPQGLGGYTF	TGTGCCAGCAGCTCACCTCAGGGGCTTGGTGGCTACACCTTC
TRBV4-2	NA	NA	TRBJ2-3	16	CASSQVTGASTDTQYF	TGTGCCAGCAGCCAAGTGACGGGAGCGAGCACAGATACGCAGTATTTT
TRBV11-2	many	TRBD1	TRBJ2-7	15	CASSLVGWTGFEQYF	TGTGCCAGCAGCTTAGTTGGTTGGACAGGGTTCGAGCAGTACTTC
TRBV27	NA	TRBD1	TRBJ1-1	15	CASIRGQGVNTEAFF	TGTGCCAGCATCAGGGGACAGGGGGTCAACACTGAAGCTTTCTTT
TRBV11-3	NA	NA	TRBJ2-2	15	CASSDRDSNAGELFF	TGTGCCAGCAGCGACCGGGACTCAAACGCCGGGGAGCTGTTTTTT
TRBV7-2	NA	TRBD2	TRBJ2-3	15	CASSTLAGQTDTQYF	TGTGCCAGCAGCACCCTAGCGGGCCAGACAGATACGCAGTATTTT
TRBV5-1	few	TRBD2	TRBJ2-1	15	CASSSGTSGVYGQFF	TGCGCCAGCAGCTCCGGGACTAGCGGGGTCTATGGGCAGTTCTTC
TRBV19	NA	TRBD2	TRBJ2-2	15	CASTTGLMNTGELFF	TGTGCCAGCACCACGGGACTAATGAACACCGGGGAGCTGTTTTTT
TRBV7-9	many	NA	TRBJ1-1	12	CASSRMTGEAFF	TGTGCCAGCAGCCGAATGACGGGTGAAGCTTTCTTT
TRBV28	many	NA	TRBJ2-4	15	CASTSLGGAKNIQYF	TGTGCCAGCACCTCTTTGGGGGGAGCCAAAAACATTCAGTACTTC
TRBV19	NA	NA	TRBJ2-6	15	CASGQNPSGANVLTF	TGTGCCAGCGGTCAGAACCCCTCTGGGGCCAACGTCCTGACTTTC
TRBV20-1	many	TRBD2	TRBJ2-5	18	CSARGLVVAGGGVETQYF	TGCAGTGCTAGAGGTCTGGTCGTGGCGGGAGGAGGCGTGGAGACCCAGTACTTC